This T cell receptor beta chain came from a study of regulatory T cells in long-lasting Graves disease (dated by TCRdb to the early 2020s). Study-wide context: Persistent Graves' disease was defined as antithyroid drug treatment for over 5 years with persistently positive TSH receptor autoantibodies. The study took place in China and was registered as a clinical trial. On average, persistent Graves' disease patients in the clinical cohort had been on antithyroid drugs for about 10 years. Patients with persistent Graves' disease were compared with patients with newly diagnosed Graves' disease using TCR sequencing and RNA sequencing of peripheral blood. A total of 33 samples were covered by TCR sequencing, comprising around 13 persistent and approximately 20 newly diagnosed Graves' disease patients.

The junction shows trimming of 5 bases on V and 2 bases on J, and the gene matches do not reach 6 bases of it. Taken from the germline V gene, the CDR1 and CDR2 loops are MNHEY and SVGEGT. Inclusive of the bounding cysteine and phenylalanine, the CDR3 is 14 residues long. CDR3 DNA only is kept here, 42 bases in frame from base 1. The sample holds a few counts of this clonotype. This clone's antigen is unknown. No quality values exist for individual bases; no much larger clone is one base distant. The sample's time point label is to be understood as: persistent/refractory GD, antithyroid drugs over 5 years with positive TRAb. For both TCR sequencing and RNA sequencing, RNA was extracted from PBMCs using TRIzol. The diagnosis of Graves' disease followed American Thyroid Association guidelines. Recruitment of patients was carried out at an endocrinology department in Xi'an, China. Each patient gave around 9.2 milliliters of peripheral blood, collected in an EDTA anticoagulant tube. PBMCs were isolated by Ficoll Paque Plus density gradient separation without further T cell sorting. RNA quality was checked with an Agilent 2100 Bioanalyzer and agarose gel, and concentration with a NanoDrop 2000.

Results and caveats for the whole study, not just this receptor: Compared with newly diagnosed patients, persistent Graves' disease patients had lower TCR Shannon entropy and fewer highly expanded clones, which suggests clonal expansion. Persistent disease showed preferential use of TRBV28, TRBJ1-2 and TRBJ2-5, whereas newly diagnosed disease favored TRBV20-1 and TRBJ2-1. As a limitation, the authors acknowledged that the small sample size may reduce accuracy. A larger number of public clonotypes was shared among persistent patients (fewer than 3,000) than among newly diagnosed patients (approximately 1,000). Only the TCR beta chain was sequenced and analyzed. Peripheral blood alone was examined, since thyroid tissue, which constituted the primary lesion, could not be accessed.

Receptor libraries were prepared by multiplex PCR. Sequenced using an Illumina HiSeq 4000. To build TCR beta libraries, CDR3 regions were amplified by Arm-PCR using iRepertoire HTBI primers. PCR products were gel purified before sequencing. The study's own analysis went as follows. Gene usage analysis of CDR3 amino acid clonotypes relied on the roughly 60 TRBV and more than twelve TRBJ segments identified across samples. COPE and FqMerger were used to merge the filtered high-quality paired reads into contigs. Contigs were aligned with BLAST to IMGT TRBV, TRBD and TRBJ reference genes, and CDR3 was defined per IMGT. Highly expanded clones were defined as clonotypes with a frequency above 0.1%. Repertoire diversity was measured by Shannon entropy, and V-J evenness by the Gini coefficient. Public clonotypes were defined as clonotypes shared by more than one individual. The public reads were reanalyzed by TCRdb: fastp trimming at Q25, MiXCR alignment, in-frame beta chains only. Each CDR3 protein appears once, grouped with its most common genes and DNA. The V and J calls were determined by TCRdb, not by the authors. For this sample the table gives some 420,000 distinct CDR3 sequences, of which less than 25% were detected only once. Of the sample, around 12% falls within the top ten clones.

The sequencing here drew on peripheral blood mononuclear cells (PBMCs), taken when the disease was refractory, from a patient treated with antithyroid drugs. This TCR derives from a female donor with Graves disease. The chain uses TRBV6-2 or TRBV6-3 and TRBJ2-7, and 7 bases in between align with TRBD1. Read as DNA, the sequence is TGTGCCAGCAGTGAGCGAGGGGGCACCTACGAGCAGTACTTC. This codes for CASSERGGTYEQYF.